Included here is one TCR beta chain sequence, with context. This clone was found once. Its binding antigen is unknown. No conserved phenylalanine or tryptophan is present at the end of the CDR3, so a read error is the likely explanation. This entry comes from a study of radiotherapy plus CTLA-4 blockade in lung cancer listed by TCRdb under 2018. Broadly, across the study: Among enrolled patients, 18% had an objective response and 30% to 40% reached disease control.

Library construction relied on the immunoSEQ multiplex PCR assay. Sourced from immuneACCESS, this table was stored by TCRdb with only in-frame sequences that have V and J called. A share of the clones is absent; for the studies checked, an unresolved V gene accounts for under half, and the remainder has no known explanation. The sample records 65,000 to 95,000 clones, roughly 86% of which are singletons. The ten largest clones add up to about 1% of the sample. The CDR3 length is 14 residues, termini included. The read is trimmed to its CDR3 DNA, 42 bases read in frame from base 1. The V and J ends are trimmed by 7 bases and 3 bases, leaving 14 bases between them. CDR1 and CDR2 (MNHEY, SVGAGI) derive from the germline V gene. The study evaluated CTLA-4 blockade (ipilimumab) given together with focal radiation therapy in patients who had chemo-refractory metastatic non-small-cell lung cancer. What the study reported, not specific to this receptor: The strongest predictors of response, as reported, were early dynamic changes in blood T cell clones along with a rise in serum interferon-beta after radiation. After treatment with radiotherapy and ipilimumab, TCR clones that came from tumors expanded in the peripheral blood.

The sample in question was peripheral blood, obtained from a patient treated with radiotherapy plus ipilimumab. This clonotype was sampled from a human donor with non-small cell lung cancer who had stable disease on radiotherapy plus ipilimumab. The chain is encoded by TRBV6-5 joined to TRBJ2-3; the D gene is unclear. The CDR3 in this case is CASTQRIGTDTQYS. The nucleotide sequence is TGTGCCAGCACCCAGAGGATCGGGACAGATACGCAGTATTCT.